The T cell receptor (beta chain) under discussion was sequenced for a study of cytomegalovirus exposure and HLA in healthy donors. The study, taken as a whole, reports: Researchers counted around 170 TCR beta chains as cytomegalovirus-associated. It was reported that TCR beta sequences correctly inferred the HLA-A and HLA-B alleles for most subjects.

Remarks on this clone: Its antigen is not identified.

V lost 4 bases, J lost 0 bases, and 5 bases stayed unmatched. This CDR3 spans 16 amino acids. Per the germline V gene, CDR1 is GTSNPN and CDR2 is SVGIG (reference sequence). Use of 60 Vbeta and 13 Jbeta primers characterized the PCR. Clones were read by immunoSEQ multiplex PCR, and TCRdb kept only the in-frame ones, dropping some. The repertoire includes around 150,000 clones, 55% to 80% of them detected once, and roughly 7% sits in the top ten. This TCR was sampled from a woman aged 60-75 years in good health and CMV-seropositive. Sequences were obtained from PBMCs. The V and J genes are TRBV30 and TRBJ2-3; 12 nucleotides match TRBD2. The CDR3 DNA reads TGTGCCTGGACCTTCGGGACTAGCGGGAGCACAGATACGCAGTATTTT. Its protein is CAWTFGTSGSTDTQYF.